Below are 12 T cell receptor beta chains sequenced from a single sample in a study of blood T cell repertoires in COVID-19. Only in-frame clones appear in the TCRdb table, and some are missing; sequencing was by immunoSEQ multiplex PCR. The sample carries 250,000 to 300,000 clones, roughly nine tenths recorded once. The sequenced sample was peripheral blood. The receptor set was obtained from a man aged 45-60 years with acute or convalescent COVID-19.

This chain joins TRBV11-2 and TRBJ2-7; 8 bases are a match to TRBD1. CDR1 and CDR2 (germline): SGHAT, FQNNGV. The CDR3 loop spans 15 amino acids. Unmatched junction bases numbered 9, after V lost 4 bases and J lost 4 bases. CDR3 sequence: CASSSAQGALYEQYF. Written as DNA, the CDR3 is TGTGCCAGCAGCTCCGCCCAGGGGGCTCTATACGAGCAGTACTTC.

The CDR3 is CASSLVVEAFF. For the CDR3, the DNA is TGTGCCAGCAGCTTGGTAGTCGAAGCTTTCTTT. This sequence joins TRBV5-8 and TRBJ1-1; no clear D gene. The CDR3 has 11 amino acids. Germline assignment: CDR1 SGHTS and CDR2 YDEGEE. Trimming took 0 bases from V and 8 from J, leaving 5 bases between them.

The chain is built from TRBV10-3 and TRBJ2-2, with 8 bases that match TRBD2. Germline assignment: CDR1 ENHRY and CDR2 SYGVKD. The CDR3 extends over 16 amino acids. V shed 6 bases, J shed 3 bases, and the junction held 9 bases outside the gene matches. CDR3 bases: TGTGCCATCAGACCGGGTGACGGGGGGGACACCGGGGAGCTGTTTTTT. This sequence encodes CAIRPGDGGDTGELFF.

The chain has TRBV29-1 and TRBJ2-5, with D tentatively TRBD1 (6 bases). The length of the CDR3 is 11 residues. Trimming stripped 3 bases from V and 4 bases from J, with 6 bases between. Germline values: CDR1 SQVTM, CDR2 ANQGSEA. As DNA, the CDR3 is TGCAGCGTTGAGGGGGCAGAGACCCAGTACTTC. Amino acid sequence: CSVEGAETQYF.

CDR3 DNA: TGTGCCTGTAAAGGGGACATCACTAACTATGGCTACACCTTC. Amino acid sequence: CACKGDITNYGYTF. The chain recombines TRBV2 with TRBJ1-2, with a tentative D call TRBD1 (6 bases). Germline CDR1 SNHLY, CDR2 FYNNEI. The V end lost 11 bases, the J end lost 0 bases, and 16 bases lay between the germline ends. The CDR3 has 14 amino acids.

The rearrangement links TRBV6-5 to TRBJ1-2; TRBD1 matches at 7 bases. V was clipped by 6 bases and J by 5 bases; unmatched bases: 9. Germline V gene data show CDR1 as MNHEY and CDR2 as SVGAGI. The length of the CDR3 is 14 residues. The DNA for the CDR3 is TGTGCCAGCAGGCCGACAGGGACCGTTTATGGCTACACCTTC. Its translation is CASRPTGTVYGYTF.

The CDR3 sequence is CASSHPGQGHYGYTF. Written as DNA, the CDR3 is TGTGCCAGCAGCCACCCGGGACAGGGTCACTATGGCTACACCTTC. The chain has TRBV5-5 and TRBJ1-2; TRBD1 aligns across 9 bases. Germline lookup yields CDR1 SGHKS and CDR2 YYEKEE (reference sequence). The CDR3 is 15 amino acids. The V gene end was trimmed by 4 bases and the J gene end by 3 bases; junction bases not matched to a gene: 7. Looking up the rest from reference TRBV5-5 and TRBJ1-2 gives the full variable domain: DAGVTQSPTHLIKTRGQQVTLRCSPISGHKSVSWYQQVLGQGPQFIFQYYEKEERGRGNFPDRFSARQFPNYSSELNVNALLLGDSALYLCASSHPGQGHYGYTFGSGTRLTVV.

CDR3 DNA sequence: TGTGCCAGCTCACTCGGACAGGGGGCCTCTGAAGCTTTCTTT. It is translated as CASSLGQGASEAFF. The rearrangement uses TRBV18 and TRBJ1-1; 11 nucleotides agree with TRBD1. V lost 4 bases to trimming and J lost 6 bases; unmatched junction nucleotides: 4. The CDR3 covers 14 residues. The V gene's germline CDR1 is KGHSH and CDR2 LQKENI. Based on the CDR3 plus reference TRBV18 and TRBJ1-1, the full variable domain is NAGVMQNPRHLVRRRGQEARLRCSPMKGHSHVYWYRQLPEEGLKFMVYLQKENIIDESGMPKERFSAEFPKEGPSILRIQQVVRGDSAAYFCASSLGQGASEAFFGQGTRLTVV.

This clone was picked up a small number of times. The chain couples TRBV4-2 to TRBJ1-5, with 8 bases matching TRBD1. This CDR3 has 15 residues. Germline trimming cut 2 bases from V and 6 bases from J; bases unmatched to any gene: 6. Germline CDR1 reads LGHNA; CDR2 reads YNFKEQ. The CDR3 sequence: CASSQLDRGGQPQHF. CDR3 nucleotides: TGTGCCAGCAGCCAACTCGACAGGGGTGGTCAGCCCCAGCATTTT.

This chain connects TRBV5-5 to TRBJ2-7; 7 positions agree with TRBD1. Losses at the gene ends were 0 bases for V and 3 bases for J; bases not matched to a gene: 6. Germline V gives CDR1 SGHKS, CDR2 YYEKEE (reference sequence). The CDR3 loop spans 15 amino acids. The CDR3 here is CASSLEGQRSYEQYF. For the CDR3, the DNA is TGTGCCAGCAGCTTGGAGGGACAGCGGAGCTACGAGCAGTACTTC.

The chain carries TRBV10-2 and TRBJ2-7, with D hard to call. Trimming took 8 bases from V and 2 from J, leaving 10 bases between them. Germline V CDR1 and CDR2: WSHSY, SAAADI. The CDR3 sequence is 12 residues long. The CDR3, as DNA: TGCGCCAGCTCCCACGCGGCCTACGAGCAGTACTTC. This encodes CASSHAAYEQYF.

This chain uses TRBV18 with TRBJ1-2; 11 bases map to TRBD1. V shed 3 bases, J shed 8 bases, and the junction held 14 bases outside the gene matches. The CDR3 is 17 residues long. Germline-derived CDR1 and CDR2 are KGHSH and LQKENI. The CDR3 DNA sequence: TGTGCCAGCTCACCTAGGGACAGGGGGATCGAGCCCTGGGGCTACACCTTC. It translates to CASSPRDRGIEPWGYTF.